The clone carrying this T cell receptor beta chain appeared once. Antigen specificity is unknown. The source of the sample is a study of blood T cells in healthy people across ages. Overall study: Per two T cells, template switching captured roughly one barcoded beta molecule.

The CDR3 length is 14 residues. Trimming took 5 bases from V and 5 from J; bases not matched to a gene: 4. The germline gives CDR1 SGHAT, CDR2 FQNNGV. A second 7 to 11 cycle PCR used barcoded and J-beta primers. Each of the cDNA molecules was tagged by a template-switch adaptor with 12 random nucleotides. TCRdb reprocessed the 5' RACE reads via MiXCR and lists one record per CDR3 protein. The data contain roughly 500,000 distinct CDR3 sequences, 27% of them seen just once; the ten biggest clones take up 18%. Study results and caveats: With age, beta diversity per million T cells declined roughly linearly, significantly by over 35. Relative to aged donors, long-lived donors carried more naive CD4+ cells and displayed higher diversity.

This TCR was sampled from a woman in her sixties or seventies in good health. The chain joins TRBV11-2 to TRBJ2-3, with TRBD1 matching 10 bases. Material: blood. CDR3 sequence (DNA): TGTGCCAGCAGCACAGGACAGGGGGAAGATACGCAGTATTTT. This encodes CASSTGQGEDTQYF.